Below, one T cell receptor (beta chain) is given with its context. The source of the sample is a study of blood T cell repertoires in COVID-19. Study at large: Both acute and convalescent COVID-19 samples were obtained from the United States, Italy and Spain. From T cells, B-cell-depleted T cells, or PBMCs came the material, which was cDNA or gDNA.

The assay was immunoSEQ multiplex PCR, and TCRdb's table has in-frame clones only and misses some. The table records about 79,000 clones, around 89% of them present only once. This CDR3 is built from 17 residues. The germline gives CDR1 MDHEN, CDR2 SYDVKM. V was clipped by 2 bases and J by 3 bases, with 19 bases between them. The sample consisted of peripheral blood. The chain employs TRBV28 and TRBJ1-1; possibly TRBD1 for D (6 bases). This receptor was taken from a man in his 70s with active or convalescent COVID-19. CDR3 sequence (DNA): TGTGCCAGCAGTTTAAGCAGGGGTAAGTCGGGCCACACTGAAGCTTTCTTT. Protein: CASSLSRGKSGHTEAFF.